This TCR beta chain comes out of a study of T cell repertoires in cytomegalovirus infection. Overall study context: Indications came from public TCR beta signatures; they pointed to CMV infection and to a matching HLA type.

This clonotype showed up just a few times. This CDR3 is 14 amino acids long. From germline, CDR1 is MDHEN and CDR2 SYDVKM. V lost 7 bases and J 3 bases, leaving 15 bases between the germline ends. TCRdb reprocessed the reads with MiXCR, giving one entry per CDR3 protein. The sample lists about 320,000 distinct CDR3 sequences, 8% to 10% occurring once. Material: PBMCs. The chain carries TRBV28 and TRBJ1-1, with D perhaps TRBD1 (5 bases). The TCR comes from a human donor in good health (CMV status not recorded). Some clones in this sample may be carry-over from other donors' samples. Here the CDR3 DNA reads TGTGCCAGCACCAGGGAAATAGGCGACACTGAAGCTTTCTTT. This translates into CASTREIGDTEAFF. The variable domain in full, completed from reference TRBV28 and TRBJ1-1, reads DVKVTQSSRYLVKRTGEKVFLECVQDMDHENMFWYRQDPGLGLRLIYFSYDVKMKEKGDIPEGYSVSREKKERFSLILESASTNQTSMYLCASTREIGDTEAFFGQGTRLTVV.